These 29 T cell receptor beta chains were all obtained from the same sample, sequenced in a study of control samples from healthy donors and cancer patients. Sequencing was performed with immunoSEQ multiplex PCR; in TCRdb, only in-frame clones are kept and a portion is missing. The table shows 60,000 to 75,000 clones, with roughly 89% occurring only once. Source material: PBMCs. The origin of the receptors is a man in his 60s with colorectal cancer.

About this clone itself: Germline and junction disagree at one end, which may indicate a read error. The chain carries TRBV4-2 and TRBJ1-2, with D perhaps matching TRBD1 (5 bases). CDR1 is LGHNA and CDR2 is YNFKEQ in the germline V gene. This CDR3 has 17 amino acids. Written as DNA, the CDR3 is TGTGCCAGCAGCCAAGAAACCAGGGCTCCCCCAAACTACGGCTACACCTTC. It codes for CASSQETRAPPNYGYTF.

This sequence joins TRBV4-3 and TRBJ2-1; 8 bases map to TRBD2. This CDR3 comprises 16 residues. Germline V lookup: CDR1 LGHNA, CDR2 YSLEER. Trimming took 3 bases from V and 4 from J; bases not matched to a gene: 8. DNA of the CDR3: TGCGCCAGCAGCCAGGCCGGGACTAGGACATACAATGAGCAGTTCTTC. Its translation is CASSQAGTRTYNEQFF.

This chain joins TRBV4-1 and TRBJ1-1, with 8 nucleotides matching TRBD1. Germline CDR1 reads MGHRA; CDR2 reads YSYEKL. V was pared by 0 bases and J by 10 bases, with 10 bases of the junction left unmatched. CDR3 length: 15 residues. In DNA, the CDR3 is TGCGCCAGCAGCCAAGAGCGTCGCAGGGGGCTTCGAGCTTTCTTT. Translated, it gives CASSQERRRGLRAFF.

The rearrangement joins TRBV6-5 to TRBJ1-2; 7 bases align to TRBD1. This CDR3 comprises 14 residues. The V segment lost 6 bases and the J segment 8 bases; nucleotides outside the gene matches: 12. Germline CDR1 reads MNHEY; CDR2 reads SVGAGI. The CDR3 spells CASSRTGAGYGYTF. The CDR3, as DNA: TGTGCCAGCAGCAGGACAGGCGCGGGGTACGGCTACACCTTC.

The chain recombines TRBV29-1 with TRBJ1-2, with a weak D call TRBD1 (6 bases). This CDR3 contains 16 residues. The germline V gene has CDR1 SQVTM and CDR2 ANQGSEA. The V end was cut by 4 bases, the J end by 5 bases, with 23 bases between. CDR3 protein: CSVVRFGGAAEYGYTF. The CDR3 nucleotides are TGCAGCGTTGTTAGGTTTGGGGGGGCGGCGGAGTATGGCTACACCTTC.

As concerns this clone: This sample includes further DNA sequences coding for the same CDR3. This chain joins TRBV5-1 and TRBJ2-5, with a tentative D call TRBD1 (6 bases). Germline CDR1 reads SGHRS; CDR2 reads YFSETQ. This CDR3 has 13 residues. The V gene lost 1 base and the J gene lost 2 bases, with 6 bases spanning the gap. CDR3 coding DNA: TGCGCCAGCAGCTTGAGGGGGCAAGAGACCCAGTACTTC. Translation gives CASSLRGQETQYF.

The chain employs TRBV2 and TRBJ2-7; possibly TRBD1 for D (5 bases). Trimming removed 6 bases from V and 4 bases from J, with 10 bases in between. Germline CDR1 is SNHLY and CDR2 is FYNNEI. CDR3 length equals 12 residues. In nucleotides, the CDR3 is TGTGCCAGCAGCGCCTGGACATACGAGCAGTACTTC. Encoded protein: CASSAWTYEQYF.

The CDR3 protein is CASSRRVWAGSGELFF. The CDR3 DNA reads TGTGCCAGCAGCCGTCGTGTATGGGCCGGGTCCGGGGAGCTGTTTTTT. This chain links TRBV11-3 with TRBJ2-2, with no clear D. Germline values: CDR1 SGHNT, CDR2 YENEEA. Deletions cut 5 bases from V and 6 bases from J, with 19 bases between. The CDR3 length is 16 residues.

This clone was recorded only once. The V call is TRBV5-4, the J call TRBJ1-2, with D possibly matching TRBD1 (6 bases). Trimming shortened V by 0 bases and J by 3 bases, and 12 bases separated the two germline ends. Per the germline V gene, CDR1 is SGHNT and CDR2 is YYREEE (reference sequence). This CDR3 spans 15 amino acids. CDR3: CASSLAGASHYGYTF. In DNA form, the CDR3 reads TGTGCCAGCAGCTTGGCAGGGGCTAGTCACTATGGCTACACCTTC.

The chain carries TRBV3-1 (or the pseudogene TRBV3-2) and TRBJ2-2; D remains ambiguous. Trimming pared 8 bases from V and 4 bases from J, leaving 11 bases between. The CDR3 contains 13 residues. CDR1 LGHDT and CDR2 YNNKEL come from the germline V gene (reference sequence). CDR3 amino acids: CASAPGPTGELFF. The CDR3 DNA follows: TGTGCCAGCGCCCCCGGCCCCACCGGGGAGCTGTTTTTT.

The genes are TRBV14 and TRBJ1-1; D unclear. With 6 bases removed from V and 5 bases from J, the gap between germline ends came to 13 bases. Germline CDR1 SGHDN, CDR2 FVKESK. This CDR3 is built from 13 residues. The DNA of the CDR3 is TGTGCCAGCAGGCCTCTTGGAGGGACTGAAGCTTTCTTT. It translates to CASRPLGGTEAFF.

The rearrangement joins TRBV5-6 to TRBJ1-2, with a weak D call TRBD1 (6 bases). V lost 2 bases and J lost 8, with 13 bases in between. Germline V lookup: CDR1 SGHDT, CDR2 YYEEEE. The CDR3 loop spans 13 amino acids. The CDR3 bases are TGTGCCAGCAGCTTACTAACAGGGTTGGGCTACACCTTC. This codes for CASSLLTGLGYTF.

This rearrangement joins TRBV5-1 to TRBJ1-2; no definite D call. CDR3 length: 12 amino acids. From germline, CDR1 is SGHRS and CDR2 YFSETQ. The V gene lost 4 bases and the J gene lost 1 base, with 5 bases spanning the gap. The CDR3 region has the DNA TGCGCCAGCAGCCAGAATAACTATGGCTACACCTTC. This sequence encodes CASSQNNYGYTF.

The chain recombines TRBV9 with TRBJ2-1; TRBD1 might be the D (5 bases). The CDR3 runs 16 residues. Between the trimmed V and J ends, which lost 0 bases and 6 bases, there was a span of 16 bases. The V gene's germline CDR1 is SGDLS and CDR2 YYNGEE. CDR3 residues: CASSVVSRAYSNEQFF. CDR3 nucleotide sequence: TGTGCCAGCAGCGTAGTGTCCAGGGCGTATAGCAATGAGCAGTTCTTC. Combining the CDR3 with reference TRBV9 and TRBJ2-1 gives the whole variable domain DSGVTQTPKHLITATGQRVTLRCSPRSGDLSVYWYQQSLDQGLQFLIQYYNGEERAKGNILERFSAQQFPDLHSELNLSSLELGDSALYFCASSVVSRAYSNEQFFGPGTRLTVL.

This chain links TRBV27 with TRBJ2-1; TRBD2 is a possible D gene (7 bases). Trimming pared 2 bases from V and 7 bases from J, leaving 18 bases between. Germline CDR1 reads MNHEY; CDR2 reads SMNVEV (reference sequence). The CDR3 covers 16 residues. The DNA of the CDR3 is TGTGCCAGCAGTTTACGGGGGGCCCCACGATCGAATGAGCAGTTCTTC. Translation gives CASSLRGAPRSNEQFF.

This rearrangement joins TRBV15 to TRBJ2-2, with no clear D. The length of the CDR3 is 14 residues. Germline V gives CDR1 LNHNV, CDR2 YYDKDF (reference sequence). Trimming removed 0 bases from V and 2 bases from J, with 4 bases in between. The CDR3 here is CATSRDLNTGELFF. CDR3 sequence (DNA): TGTGCCACCAGCAGAGACCTTAACACCGGGGAGCTGTTTTTT. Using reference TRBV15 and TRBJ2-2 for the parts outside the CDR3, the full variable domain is DAMVIQNPRYQVTQFGKPVTLSCSQTLNHNVMYWYQQKSSQAPKLLFHYYDKDFNNEADTPDNFQSRRPNTSFCFLDIRSPGLGDTAMYLCATSRDLNTGELFFGEGSRLTVL.

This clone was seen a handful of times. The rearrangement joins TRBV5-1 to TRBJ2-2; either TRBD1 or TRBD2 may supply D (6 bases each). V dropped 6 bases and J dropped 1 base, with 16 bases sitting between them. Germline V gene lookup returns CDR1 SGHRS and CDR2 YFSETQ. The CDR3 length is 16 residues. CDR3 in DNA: TGCGCCAGCACTCCGGACGGGGGCCGGAACACCGGGGAGCTGTTTTTT. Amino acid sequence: CASTPDGGRNTGELFF.

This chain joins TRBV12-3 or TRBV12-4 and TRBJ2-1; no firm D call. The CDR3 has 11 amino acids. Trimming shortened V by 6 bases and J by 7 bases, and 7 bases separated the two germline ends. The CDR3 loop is CASSRLNEQFF. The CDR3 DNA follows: TGTGCCAGCAGCCGTTTGAATGAGCAGTTCTTC.

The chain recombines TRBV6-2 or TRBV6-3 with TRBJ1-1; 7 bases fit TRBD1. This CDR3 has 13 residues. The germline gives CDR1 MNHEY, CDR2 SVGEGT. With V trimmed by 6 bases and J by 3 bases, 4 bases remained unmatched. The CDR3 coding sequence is TGTGCCAGCAGCAAGACAGGGCACACTGAAGCTTTCTTT. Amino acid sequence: CASSKTGHTEAFF.

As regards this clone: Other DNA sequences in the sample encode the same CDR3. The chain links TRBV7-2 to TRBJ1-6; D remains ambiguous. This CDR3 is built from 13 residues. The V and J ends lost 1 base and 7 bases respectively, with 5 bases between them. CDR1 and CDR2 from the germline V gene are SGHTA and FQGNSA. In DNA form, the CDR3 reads TGTGCCAGCAGCTTAGGGGCCAATTCACCCCTCCACTTT. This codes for CASSLGANSPLHF.

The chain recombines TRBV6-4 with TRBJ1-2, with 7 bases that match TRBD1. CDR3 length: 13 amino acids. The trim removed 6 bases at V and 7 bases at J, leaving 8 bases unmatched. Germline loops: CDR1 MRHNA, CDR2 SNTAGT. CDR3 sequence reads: CASRGQTSAGYTF. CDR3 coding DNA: TGTGCCAGCAGGGGACAGACCTCGGCTGGCTACACCTTC.

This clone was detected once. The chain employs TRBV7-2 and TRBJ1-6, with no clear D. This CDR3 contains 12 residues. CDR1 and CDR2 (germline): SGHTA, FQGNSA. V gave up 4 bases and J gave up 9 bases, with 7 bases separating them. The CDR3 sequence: CASSSLVSPLHF. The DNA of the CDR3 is TGTGCCAGCAGCTCCCTAGTTTCACCCCTCCACTTT.

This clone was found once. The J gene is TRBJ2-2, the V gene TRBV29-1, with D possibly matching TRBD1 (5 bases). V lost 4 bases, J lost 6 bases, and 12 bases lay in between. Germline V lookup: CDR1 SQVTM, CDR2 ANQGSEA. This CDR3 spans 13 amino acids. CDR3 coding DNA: TGCAGCGTTGTAAGGGGTGACGCCGGGGAGCTGTTTTTT. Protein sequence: CSVVRGDAGELFF.

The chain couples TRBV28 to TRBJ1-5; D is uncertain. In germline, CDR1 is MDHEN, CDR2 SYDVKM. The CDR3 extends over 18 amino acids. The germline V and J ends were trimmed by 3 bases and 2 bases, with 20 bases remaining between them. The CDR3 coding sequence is TGTGCCAGCAGTTTGACTGGTTCGGCGATCTTTGGCAATCAGCCCCAGCATTTT. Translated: CASSLTGSAIFGNQPQHF.

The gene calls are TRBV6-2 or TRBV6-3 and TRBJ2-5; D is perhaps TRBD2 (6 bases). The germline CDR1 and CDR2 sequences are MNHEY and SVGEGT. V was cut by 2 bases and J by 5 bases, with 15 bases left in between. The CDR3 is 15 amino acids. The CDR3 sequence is CASSYHRGSGETQYF. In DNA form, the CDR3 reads TGTGCCAGCAGTTACCATCGGGGGTCCGGGGAGACCCAGTACTTC.

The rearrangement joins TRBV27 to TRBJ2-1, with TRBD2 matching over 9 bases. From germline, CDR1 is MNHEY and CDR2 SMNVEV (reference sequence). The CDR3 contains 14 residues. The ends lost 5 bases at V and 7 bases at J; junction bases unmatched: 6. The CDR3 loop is CASSTGLALNEQFF. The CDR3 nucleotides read TGTGCCAGCAGTACGGGACTAGCTTTGAATGAGCAGTTCTTC.

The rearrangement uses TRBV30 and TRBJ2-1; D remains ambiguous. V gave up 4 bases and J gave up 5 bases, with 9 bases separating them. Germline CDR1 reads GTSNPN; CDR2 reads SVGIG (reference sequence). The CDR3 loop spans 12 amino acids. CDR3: CAWTRDHNEQFF. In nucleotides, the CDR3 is TGTGCCTGGACCCGTGACCACAATGAGCAGTTCTTC.

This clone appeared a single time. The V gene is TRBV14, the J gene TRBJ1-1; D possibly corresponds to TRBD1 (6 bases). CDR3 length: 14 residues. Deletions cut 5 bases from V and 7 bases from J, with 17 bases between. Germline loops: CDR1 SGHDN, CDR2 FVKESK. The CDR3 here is CASSERGTSYEAFF. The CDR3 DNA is TGTGCCAGCAGCGAAAGAGGGACAAGCTATGAAGCTTTCTTT.

CDR3 in amino acids: CASSPTTSGDTQYF. Written as DNA, the CDR3 is TGTGCCAGCAGCCCTACTACAAGCGGGGATACGCAGTATTTT. The chain joins TRBV11-2 to TRBJ2-3; a weak D match, TRBD2 (6 bases). Looked up from germline, CDR1 is SGHAT and CDR2 is FQNNGV. V dropped 5 bases and J dropped 6 bases, with 15 bases sitting between them. This CDR3 spans 14 amino acids.